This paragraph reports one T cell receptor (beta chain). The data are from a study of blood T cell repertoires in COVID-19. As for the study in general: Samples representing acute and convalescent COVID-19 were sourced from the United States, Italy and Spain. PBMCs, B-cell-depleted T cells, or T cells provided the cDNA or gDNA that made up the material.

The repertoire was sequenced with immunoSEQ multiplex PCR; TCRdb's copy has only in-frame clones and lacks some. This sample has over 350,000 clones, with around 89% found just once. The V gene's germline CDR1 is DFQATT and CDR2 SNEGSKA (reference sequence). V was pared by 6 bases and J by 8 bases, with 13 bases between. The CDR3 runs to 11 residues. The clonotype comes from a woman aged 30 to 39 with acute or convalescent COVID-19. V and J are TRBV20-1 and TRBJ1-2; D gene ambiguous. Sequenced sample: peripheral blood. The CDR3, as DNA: TGCAGTGCCGCGGCGGGCCGCGGCTACACCTTC. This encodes CSAAAGRGYTF.